These 25 T cell receptor beta chains were sequenced from one sample in a study of beta chain features in type 1 diabetes. Their recognized antigens are unknown. What was sequenced were expressed TCRB transcripts, since all of the isolated RNA had been reverse transcribed. Assay: immunoSEQ multiplex PCR; the TCRdb copy retains only in-frame clones and omits some. The sample has more than 300,000 clones, around 10% seen once. General study results and limits: A moderate, significant TCRB CDR3 shortening appeared in type 1 diabetes across four CD4+ subsets.

The specimen sequenced was central memory CD4+ T cells from blood. The receptors stem from a man aged 30 to 39 with type 1 diabetes.

V usage is TRBV27 and J usage is TRBJ2-1, with D unresolved. Germline V CDR1 and CDR2: MNHEY, SMNVEV (reference sequence). V lost 3 bases, J lost 4 bases, and 10 bases lay in between. The CDR3 contains 14 residues. For the CDR3, the DNA is TGTGCCAGCAGTTTCATGCCCCTTTACAATGAGCAGTTCTTC. This encodes CASSFMPLYNEQFF.

This clone was found a few times. The rearrangement uses TRBV28 and TRBJ2-5; maybe TRBD2 (7 bases). Trimming stripped 3 bases from V and 4 bases from J, with 18 bases between. Germline-derived CDR1 and CDR2 are MDHEN and SYDVKM. The CDR3 runs 16 residues. The CDR3 loop reads CASSLSGAGDRETQYF. CDR3 nucleotide sequence: TGTGCCAGCAGTTTGTCAGGGGCGGGGGATCGAGAGACCCAGTACTTC. The variable domain in full, with the rest retrieved from reference TRBV28 and TRBJ2-5, is DVKVTQSSRYLVKRTGEKVFLECVQDMDHENMFWYRQDPGLGLRLIYFSYDVKMKEKGDIPEGYSVSREKKERFSLILESASTNQTSMYLCASSLSGAGDRETQYFGPGTRLLVL.

This clone was recorded a few times. The chain couples TRBV6-6 to TRBJ2-3; 7 bases agree with TRBD2. The CDR3 has 15 residues. The germline V gene has CDR1 MNHNY and CDR2 SVGAGI (reference sequence). J was trimmed by 0 bases and V by 5 bases; bases with no gene match: 5. Here the CDR3 reads CASSRQLASTDTQYF. In DNA, the CDR3 is TGTGCCAGCAGTCGTCAACTAGCGAGCACAGATACGCAGTATTTT.

The rearrangement links TRBV6-6 to TRBJ1-1; possibly TRBD1 for D (6 bases). Trimming stripped 7 bases from V and 7 bases from J, with 13 bases between. Germline V gene sequence: CDR1 MNHNY, CDR2 SVGAGI (reference sequence). The CDR3 covers 12 residues. Written as DNA, the CDR3 is TGTGCCAGCACCGGGACAAAAATTGAAGCTTTCTTT. It yields the protein CASTGTKIEAFF.

The CDR3 here is CASSDSGTSGYNEQFF. The CDR3 DNA reads as TGTGCCAGCAGTGACTCCGGGACTAGCGGATACAATGAGCAGTTCTTC. The chain recombines TRBV6-4 with TRBJ2-1, with 11 bases identical to TRBD2. V shed 0 bases, J shed 4 bases, and the junction held 2 bases outside the gene matches. The CDR3 covers 16 residues. Germline CDR1 MRHNA, CDR2 SNTAGT.

This clone has a handful of counts. V usage is TRBV18 and J usage is TRBJ2-1, with D possibly matching TRBD1 (5 bases). Germline assignment: CDR1 KGHSH and CDR2 LQKENI. V was clipped by 1 base and J by 8 bases, with 9 bases between them. The CDR3 consists of 13 residues. The CDR3 DNA sequence: TGTGCCAGCTCACCACTGCAGGGCGATGAGCAGTTCTTC. This sequence encodes CASSPLQGDEQFF.

The chain couples TRBV5-1 to TRBJ2-6; D is uncertain. CDR1 SGHRS and CDR2 YFSETQ come from the germline V gene. The CDR3 has 14 amino acids. The V end was cut by 1 base, the J end by 5 bases, with 7 bases between. In DNA form, the CDR3 reads TGCGCCAGCAGCTTGTCAGGTTGGGCCAACGTCCTGACTTTC. Encoded protein: CASSLSGWANVLTF.

The table lists this clone with a few counts. In nucleotides, the CDR3 is TGTGCCAGCAGCGCGACAGGGTTCGGAACTGAAGCTTTCTTT. This gives the protein CASSATGFGTEAFF. The chain is built from TRBV5-4 and TRBJ1-1, with TRBD1 matching over 7 bases. The ends lost 4 bases at V and 5 bases at J; junction bases unmatched: 8. This CDR3 region has 14 residues. In germline, CDR1 is SGHNT, CDR2 YYREEE (reference sequence).

This clone was observed many times. The rearrangement links TRBV28 to TRBJ2-3; no definite D call. The CDR3 is 15 residues long. V dropped 3 bases and J dropped 4 bases, with 14 bases sitting between them. Germline assignment: CDR1 MDHEN and CDR2 SYDVKM. The CDR3 nucleotides read TGTGCCAGCAGTTTCCAAGGTGGGCTAGCAGATACGCAGTATTTT. This encodes CASSFQGGLADTQYF.

V and J are TRBV7-8 and TRBJ2-3, with unresolved D. Trimming stripped 2 bases from V and 2 bases from J, with 11 bases between. Germline CDR1 reads SGHVS; CDR2 reads FQNEAQ. This CDR3 spans 15 amino acids. CDR3 sequence (DNA): TGTGCCAGCAGCTTAAGGGCTATAAACACAGATACGCAGTATTTT. As protein: CASSLRAINTDTQYF.

The chain has TRBV11-2 and TRBJ1-5; 7 nucleotides agree with TRBD1. This CDR3 spans 15 amino acids. The J segment lost 2 bases and the V segment lost 1 base, leaving 2 bases of the junction unmatched. The germline gives CDR1 SGHAT, CDR2 FQNNGV. The CDR3 here is CASSLVTGGNQPQHF. CDR3 sequence (DNA): TGTGCCAGCAGCTTAGTCACAGGGGGCAATCAGCCCCAGCATTTT.

The chain has TRBV28 and TRBJ1-2; no clear D gene. Trimming stripped 2 bases from V and 3 bases from J, with 7 bases between. The CDR3 has 13 residues. Germline CDR1 and CDR2: MDHEN and SYDVKM. The CDR3, as DNA: TGTGCCAGCAGTTTACTATCGGACTATGGCTACACCTTC. This sequence encodes CASSLLSDYGYTF.

This clone was counted ten times or more. The J gene is TRBJ2-7, the V gene TRBV6-6; D may be TRBD1 (5 bases). V shed 5 bases and J shed 3 bases, with 11 bases lying between them. From germline, CDR1 is MNHNY and CDR2 SVGAGI (reference sequence). This CDR3 is 13 amino acids long. This CDR3 is CASSQQDGYEQYF. For the CDR3, the DNA is TGTGCCAGCAGTCAACAGGATGGCTACGAGCAGTACTTC.

This clone was picked up a small number of times. This chain links TRBV27 with TRBJ2-2, with 8 bases aligning to TRBD1. V was clipped by 6 bases and J by 1 base; unmatched bases: 7. CDR3 size: 16 residues. CDR1 and CDR2 (germline): MNHEY, SMNVEV (reference sequence). The CDR3 here is CASRRGQGLNTGELFF. The CDR3 DNA sequence: TGTGCCAGCAGGCGAGGACAGGGTTTGAACACCGGGGAGCTGTTTTTT.

This clone was seen repeatedly, ten times or more. The DNA for the CDR3 is TGTGCCAGCAGTGGCACCGGGGGGGGCTGGACCCAGTACTTC. As protein: CASSGTGGGWTQYF. The V call is TRBV28, the J call TRBJ2-5, with 8 bases lining up with TRBD2. Germline CDR1 and CDR2: MDHEN and SYDVKM. The CDR3 runs 14 residues. V was pared by 5 bases and J by 7 bases, with 9 bases of the junction left unmatched.

This clone has only a few counts. This chain joins TRBV6-1 and TRBJ2-2, with unresolved D. Germline assignment: CDR1 MNHNS and CDR2 SASEGT. CDR3 length: 11 residues. V shed 7 bases and J shed 5 bases, with 5 bases lying between them. The CDR3 reads CASMRTGELFF. The DNA of the CDR3 is TGTGCCAGCATGAGGACCGGGGAGCTGTTTTTT.

The CDR3 nucleotides read TGTGCCAGCAGCTTAGGGAATACACAAGAGACCCAGTACTTC. The encoded protein is CASSLGNTQETQYF. The rearrangement links TRBV5-6 to TRBJ2-5, with D hard to call. Per germline, CDR1 SGHDT and CDR2 YYEEEE. The CDR3 loop spans 14 amino acids. V lost 2 bases and J lost 2, with 10 bases in between.

V usage is TRBV5-6 and J usage is TRBJ2-7; D is unresolved. Germline loops: CDR1 SGHDT, CDR2 YYEEEE. Between the trimmed V and J ends, which lost 0 bases and 1 base, there was a span of 11 bases. The CDR3 extends over 15 amino acids. The CDR3 coding sequence is TGTGCCAGCAGCTTGGAAGCTGGCGTATCCTACGAGCAGTACTTC. Protein sequence: CASSLEAGVSYEQYF.

This clone was recorded a few times. J is TRBJ1-5 and V is TRBV28; D remains unclear. Between the trimmed V and J ends, which lost 4 bases and 4 bases, there was a span of 5 bases. Germline CDR1 and CDR2: MDHEN and SYDVKM. CDR3 size: 12 residues. DNA for the CDR3: TGTGCCAGCAGTTCCCAAAATCAGCCCCAGCATTTT. It yields the protein CASSSQNQPQHF.

The chain links TRBV9 to TRBJ2-1; D may be TRBD1 (6 bases). This CDR3 spans 15 amino acids. With 5 bases removed from V and 8 bases from J, the gap between germline ends came to 20 bases. The germline V gene has CDR1 SGDLS and CDR2 YYNGEE. CDR3 in DNA: TGTGCCAGCAGATACCGCCAGGGGCAAGGGTATGAGCAGTTCTTC. This encodes CASRYRQGQGYEQFF. Filled out from reference TRBV9 and TRBJ2-1, the complete variable domain reads DSGVTQTPKHLITATGQRVTLRCSPRSGDLSVYWYQQSLDQGLQFLIQYYNGEERAKGNILERFSAQQFPDLHSELNLSSLELGDSALYFCASRYRQGQGYEQFFGPGTRLTVL.

This clone was counted at least ten times. The V call is TRBV28, the J call TRBJ2-7; D is unclear. The CDR3 has 10 amino acids. From germline, CDR1 is MDHEN and CDR2 SYDVKM. Between the trimmed V and J ends, which lost 5 bases and 6 bases, there was a span of 5 bases. CDR3 amino acids: CASSRSEQYF. In nucleotides, the CDR3 is TGTGCCAGCAGTAGGAGCGAGCAGTACTTC.

This clone was seen more than once but under ten times. This chain uses TRBV5-1 with TRBJ2-3; 7 bases are a match to TRBD2. CDR3 length: 16 residues. The germline V gene has CDR1 SGHRS and CDR2 YFSETQ. Germline trimming cut 4 bases from V and 1 base from J; bases unmatched to any gene: 9. The CDR3: CASSPTGTTGTDTQYF. DNA of the CDR3: TGCGCCAGCAGCCCGACCGGGACTACCGGCACAGATACGCAGTATTTT.

This chain links TRBV28 with TRBJ1-5; D ambiguous. V was shortened by 3 bases and J by 4 bases, with 7 bases between the two germline ends. Germline lookup yields CDR1 MDHEN and CDR2 SYDVKM. The CDR3 has 13 residues. CDR3 protein: CASSLKENQPQHF. The CDR3, as DNA: TGTGCCAGCAGTTTGAAGGAGAATCAGCCCCAGCATTTT. Together with reference TRBV28 and TRBJ1-5, the CDR3 gives the full variable domain: DVKVTQSSRYLVKRTGEKVFLECVQDMDHENMFWYRQDPGLGLRLIYFSYDVKMKEKGDIPEGYSVSREKKERFSLILESASTNQTSMYLCASSLKENQPQHFGDGTRLSIL.

The V gene is TRBV13, the J gene TRBJ1-5, with a weak D call TRBD1 (5 bases). The germline gives CDR1 PRHDT, CDR2 FYEKMQ (reference sequence). The CDR3 loop spans 15 amino acids. The ends were cut back, 0 bases at V and 7 bases at J, with 13 bases in the middle. CDR3 bases: TGTGCCAGCAGCTTAGGCGATGGGGCGGGGCAGCCCCAGCATTTT. This encodes CASSLGDGAGQPQHF.

The chain couples TRBV11-2 to TRBJ2-1, with TRBD2 as a possible D gene (5 bases). Germline V gives CDR1 SGHAT, CDR2 FQNNGV. The CDR3 covers 16 residues. V lost 5 bases, J lost 6 bases, and 20 bases lay in between. The CDR3 loop is CASSPPAGGYGNEQFF. CDR3 sequence (DNA): TGTGCCAGCAGCCCCCCCGCAGGCGGGTATGGCAATGAGCAGTTCTTC.